Shown below are 9 T cell receptor beta chains from a single sample sequenced in a study of chronic HIV infection and antiretroviral therapy. Via MiXCR, TCRdb re-called the 5' RACE reads, giving one row per CDR3 protein. Of 30,000 to 35,000 distinct CDR3 sequences in the sample, around 8.6% are singletons; the top ten hold more than 2%. The sequenced material came from peripheral blood. The receptors derive from an adult who had HIV and had not received antiretroviral therapy, or was an uninfected healthy control (not recorded which).

CDR3 residues: CASNGVNSNQPQHF. CDR3 DNA: TGTGCCAGCAATGGCGTAAATAGCAATCAGCCCCAGCATTTT. The V call is TRBV6-2 or TRBV6-3, the J call TRBJ1-5; no reliable D call. This CDR3 has 14 residues. In germline, CDR1 is MNHEY, CDR2 SVGEGT. The V end lost 7 bases, the J end lost 0 bases, and 10 bases lay between the germline ends.

V is TRBV2 and J is TRBJ2-1; 7 positions agree with TRBD2. This CDR3 has 14 amino acids. Germline loops: CDR1 SNHLY, CDR2 FYNNEI. V dropped 7 bases and J dropped 8; count of bases not matched to a gene: 11. CDR3 amino acids: CASTQGGVVYEQFF. CDR3 sequence (DNA): TGTGCCAGCACCCAGGGAGGGGTGGTATATGAGCAGTTCTTC.

The V gene is TRBV29-1, the J gene TRBJ1-1, with 7 positions matching TRBD1. Germline assignment: CDR1 SQVTM and CDR2 ANQGSEA. V lost 6 bases and J lost 1; bases outside the gene matches: 8. This CDR3 has 14 residues. The CDR3 spells CSVARDSPNTEAFF. The CDR3 DNA reads TGCAGCGTCGCACGGGACAGCCCGAACACTGAAGCTTTCTTT.

This clonotype was counted at least ten times. The chain is built from TRBV25-1 and TRBJ2-2, with D perhaps assigned TRBD1 or TRBD2 (5 bases each). V was pared by 3 bases and J by 7 bases, with 15 bases between. CDR3 length: 15 amino acids. Germline-derived CDR1 and CDR2 are MGHDK and SYGVNS. The CDR3 DNA follows: TGTGCCAGCAGTGACAGGGCGGACTGGCGCGGGGAGCTGTTTTTT. It yields the protein CASSDRADWRGELFF.

In this sample, this clonotype turned up a few times. The chain combines TRBV28 with TRBJ1-1, with 7 positions matching TRBD1. This CDR3 contains 13 residues. Germline V gives CDR1 MDHEN, CDR2 SYDVKM. With 7 bases clipped from V and 10 bases from J, the junction kept 12 bases outside the gene matches. The CDR3 loop is CASTTPGGWGAFF. The CDR3 coding sequence is TGTGCCAGCACCACCCCAGGGGGATGGGGAGCTTTCTTT.

Ten or more counts support this clonotype. This chain uses TRBV7-9 with TRBJ2-5; weak D call: TRBD1 (5 bases). Germline CDR1 and CDR2: SEHNR and FQNEAQ (reference sequence). With 3 bases removed from V and 1 base from J, the gap between germline ends came to 6 bases. The CDR3 sequence is 13 residues long. CDR3 DNA sequence: TGTGCCAGCAGCTTGGGGCTCCAAGAGACCCAGTACTTC. It is translated as CASSLGLQETQYF.

This clonotype has just a few counts. The chain combines TRBV9 with TRBJ1-1; no firm D call. The V and J ends lost 0 bases and 0 bases respectively, with 15 bases between them. CDR1 is SGDLS and CDR2 is YYNGEE in the germline V gene. This CDR3 contains 17 residues. The CDR3 region is CASSVVGSTTLNTEAFF. In DNA form, the CDR3 reads TGTGCCAGCAGCGTAGTAGGCAGTACAACCTTGAACACTGAAGCTTTCTTT. The full variable domain, in which reference TRBV9 and TRBJ1-1 provide the parts outside the CDR3, is DSGVTQTPKHLITATGQRVTLRCSPRSGDLSVYWYQQSLDQGLQFLIQYYNGEERAKGNILERFSAQQFPDLHSELNLSSLELGDSALYFCASSVVGSTTLNTEAFFGQGTRLTVV.

The rearrangement links TRBV4-1 to TRBJ1-3; D is unclear. V lost 1 base, J lost 0 bases, and 7 bases lay in between. This CDR3 has 15 amino acids. CDR1 MGHRA and CDR2 YSYEKL come from the germline V gene. The CDR3 spells CASSQAALSGNTIYF. DNA for the CDR3: TGCGCCAGCAGCCAAGCCGCGCTCTCTGGAAACACCATATATTTT.

V gene TRBV29-1 combines with J gene TRBJ1-2; TRBD1 aligns across 8 bases. The J segment lost 4 bases and the V segment lost 6 bases, leaving 7 bases of the junction unmatched. The CDR3 has 13 amino acids. CDR1 and CDR2 (germline): SQVTM, ANQGSEA. The CDR3 DNA follows: TGCAGCGTCGCAGACAGGGGTAGCTATGGCTACACCTTC. Protein: CSVADRGSYGYTF.